What follows are 30 T cell receptor beta chains derived from one specimen sequenced in a study of blood T cell repertoires in COVID-19. Libraries were prepared by immunoSEQ multiplex PCR; TCRdb keeps only in-frame clonotypes and omits some of them. The data show some 670,000 clones, approximately 90% seen once. The specimen sequenced was peripheral blood. The receptors shown here come from a woman younger than 30 with acute or convalescent COVID-19.

The chain couples TRBV6-2 or TRBV6-3 to TRBJ2-5; 7 bases align to TRBD2. V was pared by 2 bases and J by 3 bases, with 9 bases of the junction left unmatched. The CDR3 runs to 16 residues. CDR1 is MNHEY and CDR2 is SVGEGT in the germline V gene. The CDR3 coding sequence is TGTGCCAGCAGTTACGGTGGGGGGGTAATGGAAGAGACCCAGTACTTC. It is translated as CASSYGGGVMEETQYF.

As regards this clone: This CDR3 is missing its conserved last phenylalanine or tryptophan, likely due to a read error. The DNA is left out, because the CDR3 cannot be placed on it with certainty; the CDR3 is given as TCRdb lists it. The rearrangement links TRBV19 to TRBJ1-1; the D call of TRBD1 is as the table states it, not checked on the DNA. The CDR3 sequence runs 14 residues, both termini included. The germline V gene encodes CDR1 LNHDA and CDR2 SQIVND (reference sequence). The CDR3 reads CASSLAPGTGGVLI.

The CDR3 DNA is TGTGCCACCAAGGGTAGCGGGGCGCAAGAGACCCAGTACTTC. It specifies CATKGSGAQETQYF. The chain couples TRBV24-1 to TRBJ2-5; the match to TRBD2 covers 8 bases. V lost 8 bases to trimming and J lost 2 bases; unmatched junction nucleotides: 6. The CDR3 loop spans 14 amino acids. Per the germline V gene, CDR1 is KGHDR and CDR2 is SFDVKD.

The chain couples TRBV5-1 to TRBJ2-3, with 9 bases lining up with TRBD1. CDR1 is SGHRS, CDR2 YFSETQ, per germline. V was pared by 4 bases and J by 4 bases, with 7 bases of the junction left unmatched. The CDR3 extends over 15 amino acids. CDR3 region: CASSPGQGYADTQYF. In DNA form, the CDR3 reads TGCGCCAGCAGCCCTGGACAGGGGTATGCAGATACGCAGTATTTT.

V gene TRBV7-9 combines with J gene TRBJ2-1; D not certain. The germline V gene has CDR1 SEHNR and CDR2 FQNEAQ (reference sequence). Trimming removed 4 bases from V and 7 bases from J, with 26 bases in between. The CDR3 extends over 18 amino acids. CDR3 protein: CASSSRLTVPHSTNEQFF. DNA for the CDR3: TGTGCCAGCAGCTCCCGACTCACTGTTCCCCATTCTACAAATGAGCAGTTCTTC.

This clone was recorded once. The rearrangement links TRBV12-3 or TRBV12-4 to TRBJ1-3; unclear D gene. Trimming removed 6 bases at V and 4 bases at J, with 7 bases between. The CDR3 is 12 amino acids. The CDR3 spells CASSPSGNTIYF. CDR3 coding DNA: TGTGCCAGCAGCCCCTCCGGAAACACCATATATTTT.

This clone was found once. This chain links TRBV3-1 (or the pseudogene TRBV3-2) with TRBJ2-5; 10 bases are a match to TRBD2. Trimming at V came to 0 bases and at J to 1 base, leaving 8 bases not matched to a gene. Germline values: CDR1 LGHDT, CDR2 YNNKEL (reference sequence). This CDR3 has 18 residues. CDR3 loop: CASSQEAQIAGGQETQYF. The CDR3 region has the DNA TGTGCCAGCAGCCAAGAGGCCCAAATAGCGGGGGGCCAAGAGACCCAGTACTTC.

The chain joins TRBV5-1 to TRBJ1-1; a weak D match, TRBD1 (6 bases). This CDR3 contains 14 residues. V shed 4 bases and J shed 2 bases, with 12 bases lying between them. Germline V CDR1 and CDR2: SGHRS, YFSETQ. CDR3 DNA: TGCGCCAGCAGCGTACGCAGGGGTAACACTGAAGCTTTCTTT. Translating it yields CASSVRRGNTEAFF. Using reference TRBV5-1 and TRBJ1-1 for the parts outside the CDR3, the full variable domain is KAGVTQTPRYLIKTRGQQVTLSCSPISGHRSVSWYQQTPGQGLQFLFEYFSETQRNKGNFPGRFSGRQFSNSRSEMNVSTLELGDSALYLCASSVRRGNTEAFFGQGTRLTVV.

The chain carries TRBV6-2 or TRBV6-3 and TRBJ2-5; D gene ambiguous. From germline, CDR1 is MNHEY and CDR2 SVGEGT. There are 15 residues in the CDR3. With 5 bases removed from V and 5 bases from J, the gap between germline ends came to 18 bases. The CDR3 loop is CASSPLGPAAETQYF. The CDR3 region has the DNA TGTGCCAGCAGTCCACTGGGCCCTGCTGCGGAGACCCAGTACTTC.

The gene calls are TRBV4-3 and TRBJ1-1; the D is unclear. Germline CDR1 reads LGHNA; CDR2 reads YSLEER. The CDR3 covers 14 residues. Trimming shortened V by 2 bases and J by 2 bases, and 9 bases separated the two germline ends. The CDR3 DNA reads TGCGCCAGCAGCCAATTCACACGAAACACTGAAGCTTTCTTT. It yields the protein CASSQFTRNTEAFF.

This clone showed up just once. J is TRBJ2-7 and V is TRBV5-1; 8 nucleotides agree with TRBD1. Germline trimming cut 3 bases from V and 6 bases from J; bases unmatched to any gene: 2. The CDR3 is made up of 12 amino acids. Germline CDR1 SGHRS, CDR2 YFSETQ. CDR3: CASSWTGPEQYF. The CDR3 DNA follows: TGCGCCAGCAGCTGGACAGGGCCCGAGCAGTACTTC.

The rearrangement links TRBV13 to TRBJ1-6; 9 bases are shared with TRBD1. Germline assignment: CDR1 PRHDT and CDR2 FYEKMQ (reference sequence). Losses at the gene ends were 2 bases for V and 14 bases for J; bases not matched to a gene: 7. CDR3 size: 14 residues. CDR3 sequence reads: CASSLSRTGETLHF. In DNA, the CDR3 is TGTGCCAGCAGCTTAAGCCGGACAGGGGAGACCCTCCACTTT.

This rearrangement joins TRBV6-5 to TRBJ1-2; the match to TRBD1 covers 8 bases. The germline gives CDR1 MNHEY, CDR2 SVGAGI. The J segment lost 3 bases and the V segment lost 5 bases, leaving 8 bases of the junction unmatched. This CDR3 region has 15 residues. The CDR3 spells CASSPSRDRYYGYTF. CDR3 nucleotide sequence: TGTGCCAGCAGTCCCTCTCGGGACAGGTACTATGGCTACACCTTC.

This clone was recorded once. This chain links TRBV27 with TRBJ1-5, with D unresolved. Germline assignment: CDR1 MNHEY and CDR2 SMNVEV (reference sequence). The CDR3 loop spans 14 amino acids. V was pared by 5 bases and J by 9 bases, with 17 bases between. The CDR3 nucleotides are TGTGCCAGCAGTCTAATAGGTACGGAGGGGCCCCAGCATTTT. It codes for CASSLIGTEGPQHF.

CDR3 sequence (DNA): TGTGCCTGGAGCGGACTTAGGCTGGCTGGCTACACCTTC. It codes for CAWSGLRLAGYTF. V and J are TRBV30 and TRBJ1-2; D is unresolved. The CDR3 spans 13 residues. Trimming took 3 bases from V and 7 from J, leaving 15 bases between them. Germline-derived CDR1 and CDR2 are GTSNPN and SVGIG (reference sequence).

The V and J genes are TRBV20-1 and TRBJ1-6, with D maybe TRBD1 (5 bases). In germline, CDR1 is DFQATT, CDR2 SNEGSKA (reference sequence). This CDR3 is built from 13 residues. Trimming shortened V by 3 bases and J by 10 bases, and 13 bases separated the two germline ends. The CDR3 loop reads CSASGAPGSPLHF. The CDR3 bases are TGCAGTGCTAGTGGGGCCCCCGGATCACCCCTCCACTTT.

The CDR3 nucleotides are TGTGCCAGCAGCCCCCTCCTGGGCGGGGGGGTAGCTAGCACAGATACGCAGTATTTT. Translation gives CASSPLLGGGVASTDTQYF. The chain joins TRBV3-1 (or the pseudogene TRBV3-2) to TRBJ2-3; 9 bases fit TRBD2. The CDR3 runs to 19 residues. CDR1 LGHDT and CDR2 YNNKEL come from the germline V gene (reference sequence). V was clipped by 4 bases and J by 0 bases; unmatched bases: 14.

This chain joins TRBV7-9 and TRBJ1-1, with D perhaps matching TRBD1 (6 bases). V was shortened by 5 bases and J by 0 bases, with 13 bases between the two germline ends. This CDR3 has 15 amino acids. Per germline, CDR1 SEHNR and CDR2 FQNEAQ (reference sequence). In nucleotides, the CDR3 is TGTGCCAGCAGCCACGAGACAGGAGTGAACACTGAAGCTTTCTTT. Protein: CASSHETGVNTEAFF.

The chain uses TRBV19 and TRBJ2-5, with D perhaps matching TRBD1 (5 bases). The CDR3 has 13 residues. Looked up from germline, CDR1 is LNHDA and CDR2 is SQIVND (reference sequence). Trimming removed 5 bases from V and 5 bases from J, with 12 bases in between. The DNA of the CDR3 is TGTGCCAGTAGTTTCTACTCAGGGGAGACCCAGTACTTC. Translation gives CASSFYSGETQYF.

This chain joins TRBV6-2 or TRBV6-3 and TRBJ2-7; 8 positions match TRBD1. Germline-derived CDR1 and CDR2 are MNHEY and SVGEGT. The CDR3 covers 14 residues. Unmatched junction bases numbered 9, after V lost 5 bases and J lost 6 bases. CDR3 protein: CASSPFGQGREQYF. The CDR3 DNA is TGTGCCAGCAGTCCCTTCGGACAGGGCCGCGAGCAGTACTTC.

The genes are TRBV7-9 and TRBJ1-1; D gene unclear. Germline CDR1 reads SEHNR; CDR2 reads FQNEAQ (reference sequence). CDR3 length: 11 amino acids. Trimming left V 7 bases short and J 3 bases short, with 6 bases between. The CDR3 protein is CASKNYTEAFF. The CDR3, as DNA: TGTGCCAGCAAAAACTACACTGAAGCTTTCTTT.

The CDR3 sequence is CATADNGQNYGYTF. In DNA, the CDR3 is TGTGCCACCGCGGACAACGGGCAAAACTATGGCTACACCTTC. The gene calls are TRBV24-1 and TRBJ1-2; D is perhaps TRBD1 (5 bases). CDR3 size: 14 residues. The germline V gene has CDR1 KGHDR and CDR2 SFDVKD. The ends were cut back, 9 bases at V and 2 bases at J, with 15 bases in the middle.

This chain joins TRBV9 and TRBJ2-7, with TRBD2 as a possible D gene (6 bases). Germline-derived CDR1 and CDR2 are SGDLS and YYNGEE. V lost 0 bases and J 6 bases, leaving 10 bases between the germline ends. This CDR3 is built from 13 residues. The chain's CDR3 is CASSVGWRAEQYF. The DNA for the CDR3 is TGTGCCAGCAGCGTAGGGTGGAGGGCCGAGCAGTACTTC.

This rearrangement joins TRBV6-5 to TRBJ1-3; the match to TRBD1 covers 8 bases. Trimming took 4 bases from V and 3 from J; bases not matched to a gene: 8. CDR3 length: 16 amino acids. Germline CDR1 is MNHEY and CDR2 is SVGAGI. The CDR3 loop is CASSSKTGVDGNTIYF. CDR3 DNA: TGTGCCAGCAGTTCCAAGACAGGGGTTGATGGAAACACCATATATTTT.

The chain employs TRBV5-1 and TRBJ2-3; 10 nucleotides agree with TRBD2. Germline lookup yields CDR1 SGHRS and CDR2 YFSETQ. This CDR3 region has 16 residues. Losses at the gene ends were 3 bases for V and 1 base for J; bases not matched to a gene: 5. The CDR3 bases are TGCGCCAGCAGCTCAGCGGGGGGGCCCGGCACAGATACGCAGTATTTT. Its protein is CASSSAGGPGTDTQYF.

As for this clone: Other nucleotide sequences from this sample produce the same CDR3. The chain employs TRBV29-1 and TRBJ1-1; no reliable D call. The V gene lost 4 bases and the J gene lost 1 base, with 7 bases spanning the gap. Germline-derived CDR1 and CDR2 are SQVTM and ANQGSEA. CDR3 size: 12 residues. CDR3 nucleotides: TGCAGCGTTGGGTCCGGGAACACTGAAGCTTTCTTT. Translating it yields CSVGSGNTEAFF.

V is TRBV12-5 and J is TRBJ1-2; D is ambiguous. The CDR3 contains 14 residues. V was shortened by 0 bases and J by 3 bases, with 8 bases between the two germline ends. Germline V lookup: CDR1 LGHNT, CDR2 FRNRAP. Written as DNA, the CDR3 is TGTGCTAGTGGTTTGGTACCAACAGACTATGGCTACACCTTC. It codes for CASGLVPTDYGYTF.

This chain links TRBV15 with TRBJ2-7; perhaps TRBD2 as D (7 bases). This CDR3 is 16 amino acids long. Deletions cut 4 bases from V and 0 bases from J, with 16 bases between. From germline, CDR1 is LNHNV and CDR2 YYDKDF (reference sequence). The CDR3 nucleotides read TGTGCCACCAGCAAGGGAGGGGGGGACACCTCCTACGAGCAGTACTTC. Amino acids: CATSKGGGDTSYEQYF.

The chain has TRBV7-2 and TRBJ2-7, with a weak D call TRBD1 (5 bases). V was cut by 3 bases and J by 2 bases, with 11 bases left in between. The germline CDR1 and CDR2 sequences are SGHTA and FQGNSA. This CDR3 spans 14 amino acids. The CDR3 loop reads CASSFVTGPYEQYF. CDR3 nucleotides: TGTGCCAGCAGCTTTGTCACAGGCCCCTACGAGCAGTACTTC.

This clone was observed a single time. V usage is TRBV5-1 and J usage is TRBJ2-7; TRBD2 matches at 9 bases. V lost 2 bases, J lost 0 bases, and 3 bases stayed unmatched. CDR1 is SGHRS, CDR2 YFSETQ, per germline. CDR3 length: 15 residues. The CDR3 protein is CASSLSSGDSYEQYF. In DNA form, the CDR3 reads TGCGCCAGCAGCTTATCTAGCGGGGACTCCTACGAGCAGTACTTC.